The 17 T cell receptor beta chains below come from one sample, sequenced in a study of blood T cell repertoires in COVID-19. TCRdb's table, derived via immunoSEQ multiplex PCR, lists solely in-frame clones and lacks some. Among 150,000 to 200,000 clones listed, 75% to 85% were seen once. What was sequenced was PBMCs or T cells enriched from blood (not recorded which). These receptors all stem from a man aged 45-60 years who had recovered from COVID-19.

This clone turned up a few times. The rearrangement links TRBV4-1 to TRBJ1-2; D is undetermined. Trimming took 1 base from V and 0 from J, leaving 12 bases between them. Germline-derived CDR1 and CDR2 are MGHRA and YSYEKL. The CDR3 is 16 residues long. The CDR3 bases are TGCGCCAGCAGCCAAGTCGAGTCTAATCCTAACTATGGCTACACCTTC. Residues: CASSQVESNPNYGYTF.

The chain joins TRBV2 to TRBJ1-3, with D maybe TRBD1 (5 bases). The CDR3 length is 16 residues. CDR1 and CDR2 from the germline V gene are SNHLY and FYNNEI. Trimming shortened V by 1 base and J by 0 bases, and 10 bases separated the two germline ends. The CDR3 spells CASSEERQHSGNTIYF. The CDR3 coding sequence is TGTGCCAGCAGTGAAGAGAGACAGCACTCTGGAAACACCATATATTTT.

The gene calls are TRBV19 and TRBJ1-5; the D gene is possibly TRBD1 (6 bases). Looked up from germline, CDR1 is LNHDA and CDR2 is SQIVND (reference sequence). V was pared by 1 base and J by 5 bases, with 12 bases between. The CDR3 is 15 residues long. In DNA form, the CDR3 reads TGTGCCAGTAGTATAGCTGCAGGGGCTCATCAGCCCCAGCATTTT. Its translation: CASSIAAGAHQPQHF.

This clone was counted only a few times. The chain employs TRBV5-1 and TRBJ1-6; perhaps TRBD1 as D (6 bases). This CDR3 is built from 19 residues. Trimming took off 4 bases at V and 7 bases at J, with 27 bases between the two ends. Per germline, CDR1 SGHRS and CDR2 YFSETQ. Here the CDR3 reads CASSRTFHFRQEENSPLHF. CDR3 nucleotide sequence: TGCGCCAGCAGCCGGACATTTCATTTCCGACAGGAAGAAAATTCACCCCTCCACTTT.

V gene TRBV4-1 combines with J gene TRBJ2-3; TRBD2 is a possible D gene (6 bases). V gave up 5 bases and J gave up 2 bases, with 14 bases separating them. The V gene's germline CDR1 is MGHRA and CDR2 YSYEKL. CDR3 length: 15 amino acids. CDR3 sequence reads: CASSGGGTYTDTQYF. CDR3 in DNA: TGCGCCAGCAGCGGTGGCGGGACCTACACAGATACGCAGTATTTT.

The J gene is TRBJ2-1, the V gene TRBV21-1; TRBD1 is taken as the D call from the table, unchecked against the DNA. TRBV21-1 is labeled a pseudogene. The CDR3 contains 16 residues. In DNA, the CDR3 is TGTGCCAGCAGCAAGATAACAGGGGAGTTCTACAATGAGCAGTTCTTC. Amino acid sequence: CASSKITGEFYNEQFF.

This clone was counted once. The chain employs TRBV11-3 and TRBJ1-1; no firm D call. Trimming took 6 bases from V and 11 from J, leaving 19 bases between them. The CDR3 loop spans 13 amino acids. Germline V gene sequence: CDR1 SGHNT, CDR2 YENEEA. As DNA, the CDR3 is TGTGCCAGCAGACCTCGGAGCCGAGCCGAGGCTTTCTTT. It encodes CASRPRSRAEAFF. Using reference TRBV11-3 and TRBJ1-1 for the parts outside the CDR3, the full variable domain is EAGVVQSPRYKIIEKKQPVAFWCNPISGHNTLYWYLQNLGQGPELLIRYENEEAVDDSQLPKDRFSAERLKGVDSTLKIQPAELGDSAVYLCASRPRSRAEAFFGQGTRLTVV.

The V gene is TRBV11-1, the J gene TRBJ2-5; the match to TRBD1 covers 8 bases. The CDR3 is 16 amino acids. With 5 bases clipped from V and 4 bases from J, the junction kept 12 bases outside the gene matches. Germline CDR1 and CDR2: SGHAT and FQDESV (reference sequence). The CDR3 region has the DNA TGTGCCAGCAGCCCGGGGACAGGCCAAAACTTAGAGACCCAGTACTTC. Protein sequence: CASSPGTGQNLETQYF.

The chain couples TRBV5-1 to TRBJ1-1; D perhaps matches TRBD1 (6 bases). Germline lookup yields CDR1 SGHRS and CDR2 YFSETQ. The CDR3 consists of 14 residues. V lost 4 bases, J lost 5 bases, and 15 bases lay in between. As DNA, the CDR3 is TGCGCCAGCAGCCCAGGGACATTTGATACTGAAGCTTTCTTT. Its translation is CASSPGTFDTEAFF.

The chain employs TRBV18 and TRBJ1-6; 9 positions agree with TRBD1. The CDR3 loop spans 20 amino acids. CDR1 is KGHSH and CDR2 is LQKENI in the germline V gene. With V trimmed by 3 bases and J by 7 bases, 19 bases remained unmatched. The CDR3 loop is CASSPIHSTGQGVRNSPLHF. CDR3 in DNA: TGTGCCAGCTCACCTATTCACTCGACGGGACAGGGTGTGAGGAATTCACCCCTCCACTTT.

The chain recombines TRBV30 with TRBJ1-2; D might be TRBD1 (5 bases). Between the trimmed V and J ends, which lost 4 bases and 8 bases, there was a span of 17 bases. The CDR3 is 13 amino acids. Germline CDR1 and CDR2: GTSNPN and SVGIG (reference sequence). CDR3 DNA: TGTGCCTGGACTCCACAGGTTCTTATCGGCTACACCTTC. It specifies CAWTPQVLIGYTF.

The chain has TRBV11-3 and TRBJ1-5; D is possibly TRBD1 (5 bases). Germline assignment: CDR1 SGHNT and CDR2 YENEEA. V was trimmed by 3 bases and J by 1 base, leaving 13 bases between them. The CDR3 consists of 16 residues. The CDR3 region is CASSLPRVESNQPQHF. Here the CDR3 DNA reads TGTGCCAGCAGCTTGCCCAGGGTCGAAAGCAATCAGCCCCAGCATTTT.

The chain joins TRBV28 to TRBJ1-5; 7 bases align to TRBD1. V trimming: 6 bases; J trimming: 2 bases; junction bases outside the gene matches: 7. CDR1 and CDR2 (germline): MDHEN, SYDVKM. The CDR3 totals 15 residues. In DNA, the CDR3 is TGTGCCAGCAGGCTAGGGGGACAGCGCAATCAGCCCCAGCATTTT. It yields the protein CASRLGGQRNQPQHF.

The J gene is TRBJ2-2, the V gene TRBV30; D is ambiguous. CDR3 length: 12 residues. V lost 4 bases to trimming and J lost 1 base, with 4 bases between them. CDR1 and CDR2 (germline): GTSNPN, SVGIG (reference sequence). The CDR3 reads CAWNRNTGELFF. The CDR3 region has the DNA TGTGCCTGGAATAGGAACACCGGGGAGCTGTTTTTT.

The chain joins TRBV6-5 to TRBJ1-1; D is perhaps TRBD1 (6 bases). V dropped 5 bases and J dropped 2 bases, with 15 bases sitting between them. The CDR3 totals 15 residues. The V gene's germline CDR1 is MNHEY and CDR2 SVGAGI. The DNA for the CDR3 is TGTGCCAGCAGTCGACCTGAACAGGGCAACACTGAAGCTTTCTTT. Amino acids: CASSRPEQGNTEAFF.

V is TRBV7-9 and J is TRBJ2-1; 11 bases are shared with TRBD2. Unmatched junction bases numbered 15, after V lost 7 bases and J lost 10 bases. Germline CDR1 SEHNR, CDR2 FQNEAQ (reference sequence). The CDR3 is made up of 16 amino acids. CDR3 nucleotide sequence: TGTGCCAGCAACGCCGGTTCTAGCGGGGGGAATAAGGAGCAGTTCTTC. Translated: CASNAGSSGGNKEQFF.

A single count supports this clone. The chain couples TRBV19 to TRBJ2-7; TRBD2 aligns across 7 bases. Germline assignment: CDR1 LNHDA and CDR2 SQIVND (reference sequence). The V and J ends lost 7 bases and 0 bases, in that order; junction bases with no gene match: 9. CDR3 length: 15 amino acids. The CDR3 here is CASTPTSGGSYEQYF. The CDR3 coding sequence is TGTGCCAGTACTCCAACATCGGGGGGCTCCTACGAGCAGTACTTC.